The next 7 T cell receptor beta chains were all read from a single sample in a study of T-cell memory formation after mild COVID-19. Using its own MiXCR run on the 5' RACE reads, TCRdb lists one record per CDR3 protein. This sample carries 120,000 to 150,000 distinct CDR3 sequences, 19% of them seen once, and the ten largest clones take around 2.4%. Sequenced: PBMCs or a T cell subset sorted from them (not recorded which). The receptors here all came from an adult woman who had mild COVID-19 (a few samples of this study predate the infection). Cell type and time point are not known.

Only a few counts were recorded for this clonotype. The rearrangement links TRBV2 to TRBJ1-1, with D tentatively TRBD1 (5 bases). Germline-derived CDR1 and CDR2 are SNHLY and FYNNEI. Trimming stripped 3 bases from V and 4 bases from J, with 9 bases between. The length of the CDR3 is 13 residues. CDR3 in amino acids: CASSDWDFTEAFF. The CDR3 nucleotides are TGTGCCAGCAGTGATTGGGACTTCACTGAAGCTTTCTTT.

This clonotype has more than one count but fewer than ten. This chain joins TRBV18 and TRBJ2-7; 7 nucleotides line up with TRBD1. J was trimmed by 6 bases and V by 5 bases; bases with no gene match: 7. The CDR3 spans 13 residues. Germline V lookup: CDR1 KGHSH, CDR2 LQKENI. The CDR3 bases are TGTGCCAGCTCATCAACAGGGGTTAGCGAGCAGTACTTC. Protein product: CASSSTGVSEQYF.

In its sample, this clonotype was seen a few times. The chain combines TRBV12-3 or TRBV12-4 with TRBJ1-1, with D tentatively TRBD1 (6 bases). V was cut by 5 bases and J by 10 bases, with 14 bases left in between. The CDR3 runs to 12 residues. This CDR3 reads CASSEDSRVAFF. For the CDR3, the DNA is TGTGCCAGCAGTGAGGACAGCAGGGTAGCTTTCTTT.

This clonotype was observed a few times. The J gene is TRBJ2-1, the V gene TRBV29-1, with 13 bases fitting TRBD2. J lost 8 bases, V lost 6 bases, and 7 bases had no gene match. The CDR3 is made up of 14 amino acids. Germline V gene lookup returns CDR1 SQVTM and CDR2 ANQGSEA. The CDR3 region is CSVRTSGSRDEQFF. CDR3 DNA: TGCAGCGTGAGGACTAGCGGGAGTCGGGATGAGCAGTTCTTC.

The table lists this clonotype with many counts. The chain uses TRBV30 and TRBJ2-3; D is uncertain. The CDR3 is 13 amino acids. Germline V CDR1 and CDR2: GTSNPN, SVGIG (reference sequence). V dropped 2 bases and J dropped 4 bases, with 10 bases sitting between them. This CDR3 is CAWSSRRADTQYF. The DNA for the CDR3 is TGTGCCTGGAGTTCACGACGCGCAGATACGCAGTATTTT.

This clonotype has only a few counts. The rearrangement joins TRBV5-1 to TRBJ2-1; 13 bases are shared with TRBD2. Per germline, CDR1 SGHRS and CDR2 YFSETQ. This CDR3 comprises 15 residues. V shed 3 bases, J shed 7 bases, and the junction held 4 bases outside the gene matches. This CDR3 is CASSSTSGGGNEQFF. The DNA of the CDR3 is TGCGCCAGCAGCTCTACTAGCGGGGGGGGAAATGAGCAGTTCTTC.

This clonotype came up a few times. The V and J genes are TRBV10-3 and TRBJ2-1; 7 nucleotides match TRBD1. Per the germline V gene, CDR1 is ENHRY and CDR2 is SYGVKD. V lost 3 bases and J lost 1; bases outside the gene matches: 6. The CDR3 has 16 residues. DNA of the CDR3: TGTGCCATCAGTGACAAGGGGGCGCAGTCCTACAATGAGCAGTTCTTC. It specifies CAISDKGAQSYNEQFF.